The rows below give T cell receptor beta chains drawn from one sample of a study of sequential checkpoint blockade in melanoma. Data came from immunoSEQ multiplex PCR; TCRdb stores just in-frame clones and leaves some out. The sample contains some 3,000 clones, more than 15% of which appear only once. The sequencing used tumor tissue (inferred from file names), collected from a patient given nivolumab and ipilimumab in sequence. All receptors come from a human donor with melanoma. The CDR3 runs from the conserved cysteine through the conserved F or W. D genes are given only for firm matches. The listing skips clone size in some rows; elsewhere it reads once, few, many or a size class.

V	J	size	D	CDR3	DNA
TRBV6-8	TRBJ1-5	few	NA	CASSGRSNQPQHF	TGTGCCAGCAGTGGCAGGAGCAATCAGCCCCAGCATTTT
TRBV11-3	TRBJ2-3	few	TRBD2	CASSQAAGPTDTQYF	TGTGCCAGCAGCCAGGCAGCGGGGCCCACAGATACGCAGTATTTT
TRBV18	TRBJ1-2	few	TRBD1	CASSSGQGAVNYGYTF	TGTGCCAGCTCATCAGGACAGGGGGCGGTTAACTATGGCTACACCTTC
TRBV29-1	TRBJ2-3	once	NA	CSVPPGTGTQYF	TGCAGCGTACCACCCGGGACCGGCACGCAGTATTTT
TRBV6-8	TRBJ1-5	medium-sized	NA	CASSEGVGGNQPQHF	TGTGCCAGCAGTGAGGGGGTTGGGGGTAATCAGCCCCAGCATTTT
TRBV6-8	TRBJ1-4	medium-sized	NA	CASSPGPKEKLFF	TGTGCCAGCAGCCCGGGGCCGAAAGAAAAACTGTTTTTT
TRBV6-8	TRBJ1-6	NA	NA	CASSPRFRGYNSPLHF	TGTGCCAGCAGTCCCCGATTCAGAGGGTATAATTCACCCCTCCACTTT
TRBV6-8	TRBJ1-1	medium-sized	NA	CASSYSISGWTLLNTEAFF	TGTGCCAGCAGTTACTCTATTTCCGGGTGGACCTTGCTGAACACTGAAGCTTTCTTT
TRBV4-1	TRBJ2-1	NA	NA	CASSLIPDPNNEQFF	TGCGCCAGCAGCCTCATCCCGGACCCAAACAATGAGCAGTTCTTC
TRBV9	TRBJ2-7	NA	NA	CASSVGVQSYEQYF	TGTGCCAGCAGCGTAGGTGTACAGAGCTACGAGCAGTACTTC
TRBV9	TRBJ2-1	many	TRBD2	CASSVAGGGLEQFF	TGTGCCAGCAGCGTAGCGGGGGGAGGGCTCGAGCAGTTCTTC
TRBV6-8	TRBJ1-1	medium-sized	NA	CASRILDGTEAFF	TGTGCCAGCAGAATCCTGGACGGAACTGAAGCTTTCTTT
TRBV18	TRBJ1-1	NA	NA	CASSPPVSGVAAFF	TGTGCCAGCTCACCACCCGTGAGTGGGGTCGCGGCTTTCTTT
TRBV10-1	TRBJ2-1	few	TRBD2	CASSPVGRDNEQFF	TGCGCCAGCAGCCCCGTAGGGAGGGACAATGAGCAGTTCTTC
TRBV15	TRBJ1-1	few	NA	CATSRRYGSMNTEAFF	TGTGCCACCAGCAGGCGCTACGGGTCGATGAACACTGAAGCTTTCTTT
TRBV14	TRBJ1-2	medium-sized	TRBD1	CASSHIGTDLLGYTF	TGTGCCAGCAGCCACATCGGGACAGACTTATTAGGCTACACCTTC
TRBV14	TRBJ2-3	once	TRBD1	CASSQYRGADTQYF	TGTGCCAGCAGCCAATACAGGGGCGCGGATACGCAGTATTTT
TRBV10-3	TRBJ2-2	few	NA	CAISESGWAANTGELFF	TGTGCCATCAGTGAGTCAGGATGGGCAGCAAACACCGGGGAGCTGTTTTTT
TRBV28	TRBJ2-7	few	NA	CASLPTRLADEQYF	TGTGCCAGCTTACCGACTAGACTTGCCGACGAGCAGTACTTC
TRBV28	TRBJ2-2	NA	NA	CASSFLGPPPTGELFF	TGTGCCAGCAGTTTTCTTGGCCCCCCGCCGACCGGGGAGCTGTTTTTT
TRBV6-8	TRBJ1-2	few	TRBD1	CASSGVQGALNYGYTF	TGTGCCAGCAGTGGGGTTCAGGGGGCCCTAAACTATGGCTACACCTTC
TRBV30	TRBJ1-1	few	NA	CAQGPEWNTEAFF	TGTGCCCAAGGACCGGAATGGAACACTGAAGCTTTCTTT
TRBV6-8	TRBJ1-2	medium-sized	NA	CASRRLGGNYGYTF	TGTGCCAGCAGACGCCTGGGGGGAAACTATGGCTACACCTTC
TRBV10-3	TRBJ2-7	many	NA	CAISESLGTQNYEQYF	TGTGCCATCAGTGAGTCCTTGGGGACACAGAACTACGAGCAGTACTTC
TRBV11-3	TRBJ2-7	many	TRBD1	CASSLTGGSYEQYF	TGTGCCAGCAGCCTCACAGGGGGATCCTACGAGCAGTACTTC
TRBV11-3	TRBJ2-5	many	TRBD2	CASSPRGGGGETQYF	TGTGCTAGCAGCCCCAGGGGCGGGGGGGGAGAGACCCAGTACTTC
TRBV23-1	TRBJ2-7	NA	TRBD2	CASNPAGAYEQYF	TGCGCCAGCAATCCGGCGGGGGCCTACGAGCAGTACTTC
TRBV9	TRBJ1-5	NA	NA	CASSVAGGGQPQHF	TGTGCCAGCAGCGTAGCTGGGGGCGGTCAGCCCCAGCATTTT
TRBV11-3	TRBJ2-1	NA	NA	CASTGAPKYNEQFF	TGTGCCAGCACAGGGGCCCCTAAATACAATGAGCAGTTCTTC
TRBV11-3	TRBJ2-2	few	NA	CASSWGAGVETGELFF	TGTGCCAGCAGCTGGGGGGCAGGGGTTGAGACCGGGGAGCTGTTTTTT
TRBV29-1	TRBJ2-2	NA	NA	CSVARGRTGELFF	TGCAGCGTTGCCCGGGGGCGTACCGGGGAGCTGTTTTTT
TRBV6-8	TRBJ1-2	NA	NA	CACRGHFNYGYTF	TGTGCCTGTCGGGGTCACTTTAACTATGGCTACACCTTC
TRBV6-8	TRBJ2-2	NA	TRBD2	CASSPGGAGELFF	TGTGCCAGCAGTCCCGGGGGGGCCGGGGAGCTGTTTTTT
TRBV11-3	TRBJ2-7	many	TRBD2	CASRSVPGLAGVAHEQYF	TGTGCCAGCAGATCGGTCCCGGGACTAGCGGGAGTAGCCCACGAGCAGTACTTC
TRBV12-5	TRBJ2-1	few	TRBD2	CASTPGGRTNEQFF	TGTGCCAGCACCCCCGGCGGGAGGACCAATGAGCAGTTCTTC
TRBV11-3	TRBJ1-1	medium-sized	TRBD1	CASSSRRVAGGPMNTEAFF	TGTGCCAGCAGCTCGCGCCGTGTTGCAGGGGGGCCCATGAACACTGAAGCTTTCTTT
TRBV6-8	TRBJ2-7	medium-sized	NA	CASYGAFSYEQYF	TGTGCCAGCTATGGAGCCTTCTCCTACGAGCAGTACTTC
TRBV25-1	TRBJ2-7	few	NA	CASSESPYEQYF	TGTGCCAGCAGTGAATCGCCCTACGAGCAGTACTTC
TRBV6-8	TRBJ2-2	medium-sized	TRBD2	CASSSSLAVNTGELFF	TGTGCCAGCAGTTCCTCACTAGCGGTAAACACCGGGGAGCTGTTTTTT
TRBV11-3	TRBJ2-2	large	NA	CASSPGTGTANTGELFF	TGTGCCAGCAGCCCCGGGACCGGGACGGCGAACACCGGGGAGCTGTTTTTT